The 21 T cell receptor beta chains given below trace back to one sample, sequenced in a study of blood T cell repertoires in COVID-19. Clones were sequenced by immunoSEQ multiplex PCR, and TCRdb holds only the in-frame ones, with some missing. This table has 200,000 to 250,000 clones, roughly 90% appearing once. The sequencing sample was made of peripheral blood. The receptors originated from a man in his fifties or sixties with COVID-19, enrolled during active disease.

This clone was seen more than once but under ten times. The V gene is TRBV2, the J gene TRBJ1-6; D ambiguous. Per germline, CDR1 SNHLY and CDR2 FYNNEI. Deletions cut 8 bases from V and 9 bases from J, with 17 bases between. The CDR3 has 14 amino acids. CDR3 residues: CASLTETKGSPLHF. CDR3 bases: TGTGCCAGCTTAACAGAGACAAAAGGTTCACCCCTCCACTTT. The full variable domain, in which reference TRBV2 and TRBJ1-6 provide the parts outside the CDR3, is EPEVTQTPSHQVTQMGQEVILRCVPISNHLYFYWYRQILGQKVEFLVSFYNNEISEKSEIFDDQFSVERPDGSNFTLKIRSTKLEDSAMYFCASLTETKGSPLHFGNGTRLTVT.

The rearrangement uses TRBV7-9 and TRBJ1-2; a possible D gene is TRBD1 (5 bases). The CDR3 runs 15 residues. Per germline, CDR1 SEHNR and CDR2 FQNEAQ (reference sequence). Trimming removed 2 bases at V and 2 bases at J, with 12 bases between. The CDR3: CASSLPGLLNYGYTF. DNA for the CDR3: TGTGCCAGCAGCTTACCGGGACTGCTGAACTATGGCTACACCTTC.

This clone was observed a handful of times. The chain employs TRBV29-1 and TRBJ1-2, with 9 bases lining up with TRBD1. V shed 6 bases and J 4 bases; nucleotides not matched to a gene: 6. CDR1 and CDR2 (germline): SQVTM, ANQGSEA. The CDR3 runs 13 residues. CDR3 nucleotides: TGCAGCGTCGGGACAGGGTTGGGCTATGGCTACACCTTC. Protein sequence: CSVGTGLGYGYTF.

In regard to this clone: Sequence at one end of the junction differs from germline and may be a read error. This chain joins TRBV6-4 and TRBJ2-1, with TRBD2 matching 8 bases. From germline, CDR1 is MRHNA and CDR2 SNTAGT. The CDR3 has 11 amino acids. In DNA form, the CDR3 reads TGTGCCAGCAGCGTCAAGCGGGAGCGGTTCTTC. It specifies CASSVKRERFF.

The rearrangement links TRBV18 to TRBJ1-5; TRBD1 matches at 10 bases. V lost 5 bases to trimming and J lost 8 bases; unmatched junction nucleotides: 9. The CDR3 length is 15 residues. Looked up from germline, CDR1 is KGHSH and CDR2 is LQKENI. DNA of the CDR3: TGTGCCAGCTCAAGCGGGACAGGGGTAATGGAGCCCCAGCATTTT. Protein sequence: CASSSGTGVMEPQHF.

The chain has TRBV18 and TRBJ1-6; a weak D match, TRBD1 (5 bases). The ends were cut back, 6 bases at V and 10 bases at J, with 31 bases in the middle. This CDR3 comprises 19 residues. Germline assignment: CDR1 KGHSH and CDR2 LQKENI. The CDR3 here is CASSPGRRGNDGRPSPLHF. CDR3 coding DNA: TGTGCCAGCTCCCCGGGCCGCCGGGGGAACGACGGACGCCCGTCACCCCTCCACTTT.

V usage is TRBV10-3 and J usage is TRBJ2-6, with D hard to call. The CDR3 totals 11 residues. The germline V and J ends were trimmed by 10 bases and 2 bases, with 3 bases remaining between them. Germline V lookup: CDR1 ENHRY, CDR2 SYGVKD. CDR3 bases: TGTGCCACTACTGGGGCCAACGTCCTGACTTTC. Amino acids: CATTGANVLTF.

The chain joins TRBV3-1 (or the pseudogene TRBV3-2) to TRBJ2-1, with 7 bases matching TRBD1. This CDR3 is 16 amino acids long. V was pared by 2 bases and J by 5 bases, with 9 bases of the junction left unmatched. Germline CDR1 reads LGHDT; CDR2 reads YNNKEL (reference sequence). The CDR3, as DNA: TGTGCCAGCAGCCAAAGATCGGACAGGAGAAACAATGAGCAGTTCTTC. Protein: CASSQRSDRRNNEQFF.

This clone was seen a few times. The chain has TRBV18 and TRBJ1-2, with D possibly TRBD1 on 5 matching bases. This CDR3 region has 15 residues. Trimming stripped 6 bases from V and 4 bases from J, with 18 bases between. Germline CDR1 and CDR2: KGHSH and LQKENI. CDR3 coding DNA: TGTGCCAGCTCTGAAGGCACAGGCGAAGGCTATGGCTACACCTTC. This translates into CASSEGTGEGYGYTF.

The gene calls are TRBV19 and TRBJ1-2; no firm D call. Germline loops: CDR1 LNHDA, CDR2 SQIVND (reference sequence). The CDR3 spans 11 residues. V was clipped by 5 bases and J by 8 bases, with 9 bases between them. The CDR3 is CASSLATGYTF. CDR3 in DNA: TGTGCCAGTAGTTTGGCCACCGGCTACACCTTC.

The J gene is TRBJ2-6, the V gene TRBV29-1; D perhaps matches TRBD2 (5 bases). V shed 6 bases and J shed 0 bases, with 15 bases lying between them. The CDR3 sequence is 16 residues long. From germline, CDR1 is SQVTM and CDR2 ANQGSEA. CDR3 amino acids: CSVPTAGRSGANVLTF. CDR3 DNA: TGCAGCGTCCCCACTGCGGGTCGCTCTGGGGCCAACGTCCTGACTTTC.

This chain joins TRBV7-9 and TRBJ1-4; TRBD1 is a possible D gene (6 bases). Germline loops: CDR1 SEHNR, CDR2 FQNEAQ (reference sequence). Trimming took 1 base from V and 3 from J, leaving 9 bases between them. This CDR3 has 15 residues. CDR3 bases: TGTGCCAGCAGCTTAGGGGGGCCGGCTAATGAAAAACTGTTTTTT. Its protein product is CASSLGGPANEKLFF.

The V gene is TRBV11-3, the J gene TRBJ2-3, with 7 bases matching TRBD1. Germline-derived CDR1 and CDR2 are SGHNT and YENEEA. The CDR3 has 15 amino acids. Trimming took 5 bases from V and 5 from J; bases not matched to a gene: 10. The CDR3 nucleotides are TGTGCCAGCAGCCCTAGGGGACAGAGGGGAGATACGCAGTATTTT. Translating it yields CASSPRGQRGDTQYF. The full variable domain, rest sourced from reference TRBV11-3 and TRBJ2-3, is EAGVVQSPRYKIIEKKQPVAFWCNPISGHNTLYWYLQNLGQGPELLIRYENEEAVDDSQLPKDRFSAERLKGVDSTLKIQPAELGDSAVYLCASSPRGQRGDTQYFGPGTRLTVL.

The chain employs TRBV4-2 and TRBJ2-1; 8 bases map to TRBD1. Germline assignment: CDR1 LGHNA and CDR2 YNFKEQ. The CDR3 contains 15 residues. V lost 4 bases and J lost 4; bases outside the gene matches: 6. CDR3 DNA: TGTGCCAGCAGCCGCACCGGGACAGGATACAATGAGCAGTTCTTC. Its protein is CASSRTGTGYNEQFF.

The V gene is TRBV18, the J gene TRBJ2-1; D is unresolved. Trimming took 3 bases from V and 7 from J, leaving 10 bases between them. The CDR3 sequence is 13 residues long. Germline CDR1 reads KGHSH; CDR2 reads LQKENI. CDR3 region: CASSPGPRNEQFF. DNA of the CDR3: TGTGCCAGCTCACCGGGCCCGAGAAATGAGCAGTTCTTC.

The V gene is TRBV14, the J gene TRBJ2-7, with 8 bases aligning to TRBD1. V was clipped by 4 bases and J by 4 bases; unmatched bases: 6. The germline gives CDR1 SGHDN, CDR2 FVKESK. The CDR3 length is 14 residues. The CDR3 reads CASSLGQGSYEQYF. CDR3 in DNA: TGTGCCAGCAGCCTCGGACAGGGTAGTTACGAGCAGTACTTC.

The chain has TRBV30 and TRBJ1-4; 8 bases are shared with TRBD1. V dropped 2 bases and J dropped 8; count of bases not matched to a gene: 13. The CDR3 sequence is 16 residues long. Germline V lookup: CDR1 GTSNPN, CDR2 SVGIG (reference sequence). The CDR3 here is CAWSPLGQGGDEKLFF. CDR3 DNA sequence: TGTGCCTGGAGTCCCCTCGGACAGGGCGGGGACGAAAAACTGTTTTTT.

The V call is TRBV4-1, the J call TRBJ1-3; D ambiguous. Germline-derived CDR1 and CDR2 are MGHRA and YSYEKL. V lost 4 bases and J lost 4, with 14 bases in between. The CDR3 is made up of 15 amino acids. The CDR3 sequence is CASSRTGIPGNTIYF. Here the CDR3 DNA reads TGCGCCAGCAGCCGAACGGGAATCCCCGGAAACACCATATATTTT.

The rearrangement joins TRBV11-2 to TRBJ2-2, with 7 bases aligning to TRBD2. The J segment lost 3 bases and the V segment lost 5 bases, leaving 12 bases of the junction unmatched. From germline, CDR1 is SGHAT and CDR2 FQNNGV. The CDR3 extends over 17 amino acids. Written as DNA, the CDR3 is TGTGCCAGCAGCCCGGTCGTCCTAGCGGCATACACCGGGGAGCTGTTTTTT. Protein: CASSPVVLAAYTGELFF.

The chain couples TRBV10-2 to TRBJ2-6; D remains unclear. Germline values: CDR1 WSHSY, CDR2 SAAADI. This CDR3 contains 14 residues. V was shortened by 3 bases and J by 1 base, with 4 bases between the two germline ends. CDR3 bases: TGCGCCAGCAGTGATACATCTGGGGCCAACGTCCTGACTTTC. It encodes CASSDTSGANVLTF.

The V and J genes are TRBV6-5 and TRBJ1-2; no clear D gene. The V gene's germline CDR1 is MNHEY and CDR2 SVGAGI. Trimming left V 6 bases short and J 9 bases short, with 20 bases between. The CDR3 spans 14 residues. CDR3 protein: CASSPLRGAMSYTF. In DNA, the CDR3 is TGTGCCAGCAGCCCCCTACGTGGAGCGATGAGCTACACCTTC.